This TCR beta chain was sequenced for a study of T cell repertoires in cytomegalovirus infection. Notes on the study in general: The cumulative frequency of public TCR beta families identified carriers of CMV plus the relevant HLA.

On this clonotype itself: The target antigen is unknown.

TCRdb used MiXCR to reprocess the reads, holding one entry per CDR3 protein. The sample includes 740,000 or so distinct CDR3 sequences, approximately 34% seen only once; the top ten take 2.5% to 3.5%. The sequenced sample consisted of PBMCs. The receptor was isolated from a human donor in good health (CMV status not recorded). Some clones in this sample may be carry-over from other donors' samples.

The CDR3, as DNA: TGTGCCAGCAGCTTATTCTCGGGGGATAATCAGCCCCAGCATTTT. It translates to CASSLFSGDNQPQHF. The chain employs TRBV11-2 and TRBJ1-5, with a possible D match to TRBD1 (5 bases). Trimming shortened V by 2 bases and J by 4 bases, and 12 bases separated the two germline ends. This CDR3 has 15 residues. CDR1 SGHAT and CDR2 FQNNGV come from the germline V gene.